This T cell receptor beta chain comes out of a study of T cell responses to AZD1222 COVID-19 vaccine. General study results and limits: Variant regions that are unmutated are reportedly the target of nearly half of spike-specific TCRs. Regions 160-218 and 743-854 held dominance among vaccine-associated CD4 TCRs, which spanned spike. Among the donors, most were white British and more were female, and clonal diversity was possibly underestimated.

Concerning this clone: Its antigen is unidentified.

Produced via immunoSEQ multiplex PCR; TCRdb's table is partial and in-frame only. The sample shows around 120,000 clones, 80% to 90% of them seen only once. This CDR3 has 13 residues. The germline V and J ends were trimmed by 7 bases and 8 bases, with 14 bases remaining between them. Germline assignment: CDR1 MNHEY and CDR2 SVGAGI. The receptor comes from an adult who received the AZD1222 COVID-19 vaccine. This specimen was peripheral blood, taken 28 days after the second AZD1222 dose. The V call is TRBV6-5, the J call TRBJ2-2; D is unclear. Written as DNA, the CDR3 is TGTGCCAGCACCTACCAAGTGTCAGGGGAGCTGTTTTTT. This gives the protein CASTYQVSGELFF.